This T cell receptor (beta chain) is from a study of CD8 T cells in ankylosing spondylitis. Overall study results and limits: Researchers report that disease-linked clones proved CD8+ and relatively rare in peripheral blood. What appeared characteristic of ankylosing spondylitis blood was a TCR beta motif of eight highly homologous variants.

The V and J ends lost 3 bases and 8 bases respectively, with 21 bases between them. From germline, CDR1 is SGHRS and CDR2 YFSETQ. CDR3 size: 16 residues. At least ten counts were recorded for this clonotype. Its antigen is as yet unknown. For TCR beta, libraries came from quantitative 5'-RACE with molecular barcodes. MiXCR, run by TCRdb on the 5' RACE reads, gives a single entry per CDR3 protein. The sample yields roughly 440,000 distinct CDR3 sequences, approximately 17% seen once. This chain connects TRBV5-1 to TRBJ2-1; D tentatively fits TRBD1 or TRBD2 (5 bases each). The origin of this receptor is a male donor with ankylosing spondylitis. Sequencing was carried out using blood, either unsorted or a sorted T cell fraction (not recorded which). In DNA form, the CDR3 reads TGCGCCAGCAGCTGGCGCCTAGCCTCAGGGACCGATGAGCAGTTCTTC. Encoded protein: CASSWRLASGTDEQFF.